The rows below give T cell receptor beta chains drawn from one sample of a study of monozygotic twins with inflammatory bowel disease. One entry per CDR3 protein, without DNA, is what TCRdb gives after re-calling the 5' RACE reads. The table gives around 99,000 distinct CDR3 sequences; the top ten clones make up around an eighth of it. Sequences were obtained from blood. The receptors shown here come from a human donor with ulcerative colitis or Crohn's disease, or a healthy co-twin of an affected twin (not recorded which). Each CDR3 is given with its conserved first and last residue. Fields, in order: V gene, J gene, CDR3 length, CDR3 protein.

TRBV9	TRBJ2-1	14	CASSIGEANNEQYF
TRBV20-1	TRBJ2-7	17	CSASSGQYQHRGNEQYF
TRBV4-1	TRBJ2-3	17	CASSRRTVVGDADTQYF
TRBV19	TRBJ2-7	15	CASSALRQDSYEQYF
TRBV20-1	TRBJ2-7	14	CSARHTGGPLEQYF
TRBV10-3	TRBJ2-1	15	CASRQGFGSYNEQFF
TRBV7-2	TRBJ2-2	15	CASSRTFTNTGELFF
TRBV4-1	TRBJ2-1	15	CASSQPGTSAVEQFF
TRBV27	TRBJ2-7	14	CASSLRGQPYEQYF
TRBV2	TRBJ2-3	15	CASSEAYQGTDTQYF
TRBV5-1	TRBJ2-3	15	CASSWSTALGDTQYF
TRBV6-5	TRBJ1-2	13	CASSRTGAYGYTF
TRBV6-2/TRBV6-3	TRBJ1-5	15	CASSTRASSNQPQHF
TRBV27	TRBJ2-3	15	CASSALSGRADTQYF
TRBV20-1	TRBJ2-3	16	CSAERRLAGVADTQYF
TRBV27	TRBJ1-3	18	CASSPEPDSEDSGNTIYF
TRBV5-1	TRBJ2-3	14	CASSLGPSTDTQYF
TRBV7-7	TRBJ1-4	13	CASSQDRSEKLFF
TRBV20-1	TRBJ2-7	14	CSAWTSGGGYEQYF
TRBV20-1	TRBJ2-7	16	CSARRYGSTLAYEQYF
TRBV5-5	TRBJ2-3	17	CASSLRGRGIVPDTQYF
TRBV2	TRBJ2-5	16	CASSTGLAGEGETQYF
TRBV20-1	TRBJ1-3	16	CSARAFQIGSGNTIYF
TRBV3-1	TRBJ2-7	17	CASSHPRTSGGTYEQYF